These 12 T cell receptor beta chains were sequenced from one sample in a study of blood T cell repertoires in COVID-19. TCRdb's table, derived via immunoSEQ multiplex PCR, lists solely in-frame clones and lacks some. Of fewer than 300,000 clones detected, 81% appear once; the ten largest clones hold about 2.9%. The sample comprised peripheral blood. The receptors shown here come from a woman aged 60-75 years with active or convalescent COVID-19.

This clone has a handful of counts. The chain couples TRBV13 to TRBJ2-7, with D possibly being TRBD1 (6 bases). There are 13 residues in the CDR3. Trimming removed 5 bases at V and 3 bases at J, with 11 bases between. Per germline, CDR1 PRHDT and CDR2 FYEKMQ (reference sequence). This CDR3 is CASSPGQNYEQYF. CDR3 DNA sequence: TGTGCCAGCAGCCCCGGACAGAACTACGAGCAGTACTTC.

The chain links TRBV19 to TRBJ1-5, with a weak D call TRBD1 (5 bases). This CDR3 is 14 amino acids long. The germline V and J ends were trimmed by 8 bases and 6 bases, with 17 bases remaining between them. Germline V CDR1 and CDR2: LNHDA, SQIVND (reference sequence). CDR3 amino acids: CASRSIGGGQPQHF. For the CDR3, the DNA is TGTGCCAGTCGTTCAATCGGGGGAGGTCAGCCCCAGCATTTT.

This clone has more than one count but fewer than ten. This rearrangement joins TRBV2 to TRBJ1-5; 8 bases match TRBD1. This CDR3 is built from 20 residues. The J segment lost 2 bases and the V segment lost 5 bases, leaving 20 bases of the junction unmatched. Germline CDR1 and CDR2: SNHLY and FYNNEI. CDR3 protein: CASSTWGQGAGELGNQPQHF. The DNA for the CDR3 is TGTGCCAGCAGTACATGGGGCCAGGGGGCGGGAGAACTCGGCAATCAGCCCCAGCATTTT.

The chain couples TRBV30 to TRBJ2-6; D remains unclear. Germline values: CDR1 GTSNPN, CDR2 SVGIG (reference sequence). The CDR3 sequence is 15 residues long. Trimming stripped 2 bases from V and 2 bases from J, with 10 bases between. The CDR3 loop is CAWSTTIPGANVLTF. The CDR3 nucleotides are TGTGCCTGGAGTACTACAATTCCTGGGGCCAACGTCCTGACTTTC.

This chain connects TRBV7-2 to TRBJ1-6; tentatively, D is TRBD1 (6 bases). The CDR3 runs to 17 residues. Trimming cost V 2 bases and J 13 bases, with 24 bases left between them. Germline V CDR1 and CDR2: SGHTA, FQGNSA. DNA for the CDR3: TGTGCCAGCAGCTTACTACGGACTGGGACATCGACGGCGCCCCTCCACTTT. Translation: CASSLLRTGTSTAPLHF.

As concerns this clone: This specimen includes other DNA sequences encoding the same CDR3. The V and J genes are TRBV27 and TRBJ2-1; a possible D gene is TRBD1 (6 bases). The CDR3 spans 13 residues. Germline V gene lookup returns CDR1 MNHEY and CDR2 SMNVEV (reference sequence). The V gene lost 2 bases and the J gene lost 7 bases, with 9 bases spanning the gap. The CDR3 reads CASSLATGNEQFF. The DNA for the CDR3 is TGTGCCAGCAGTTTAGCCACAGGGAATGAGCAGTTCTTC.

The chain links TRBV7-9 to TRBJ2-7, with D possibly matching TRBD2 (6 bases). Germline values: CDR1 SEHNR, CDR2 FQNEAQ (reference sequence). V was pared by 4 bases and J by 0 bases, with 16 bases between. The CDR3 consists of 16 residues. In nucleotides, the CDR3 is TGTGCCAGCAGCTCGACCGGGAGTTCCCGCTCCTACGAGCAGTACTTC. Translated: CASSSTGSSRSYEQYF.

The gene calls are TRBV27 and TRBJ2-4; TRBD1 agrees at 9 bases. Germline V CDR1 and CDR2: MNHEY, SMNVEV (reference sequence). The CDR3 has 16 residues. V shed 5 bases, J shed 1 base, and the junction held 6 bases outside the gene matches. The CDR3 sequence is CASSHTGGFAKNIQYF. CDR3 bases: TGTGCCAGCAGTCATACAGGGGGCTTTGCCAAAAACATTCAGTACTTC.

The genes are TRBV4-3 and TRBJ2-3; 8 positions agree with TRBD2. Looked up from germline, CDR1 is LGHNA and CDR2 is YSLEER. The V and J ends lost 4 bases and 0 bases, in that order; junction bases with no gene match: 0. This CDR3 has 14 amino acids. The CDR3 loop is CASSPGGSTDTQYF. Here the CDR3 DNA reads TGCGCCAGCAGCCCGGGGGGGAGCACAGATACGCAGTATTTT.

The rearrangement uses TRBV19 and TRBJ2-2, with D tentatively TRBD2 (5 bases). Germline V gives CDR1 LNHDA, CDR2 SQIVND (reference sequence). V was clipped by 7 bases and J by 5 bases, with 17 bases between them. The CDR3 has 15 residues. The CDR3, as DNA: TGTGCCAGTAAGGAGGTGTTTCCGGGGACCGGGGAGCTGTTTTTT. Protein sequence: CASKEVFPGTGELFF.

V is TRBV27 and J is TRBJ2-5, with 9 bases lining up with TRBD2. CDR3 length equals 15 residues. The J segment lost 5 bases and the V segment lost 3 bases, leaving 7 bases of the junction unmatched. Germline-derived CDR1 and CDR2 are MNHEY and SMNVEV (reference sequence). The CDR3 reads CASSFGGGASETQYF. Written as DNA, the CDR3 is TGTGCCAGCAGTTTTGGCGGGGGGGCCTCGGAGACCCAGTACTTC.

This clone was detected only a few times. An end of the junction does not agree with germline; a read error may underlie this. The CDR3 region has the DNA TGTGCTAGTGGTTCTGGACTGGAAAATTCGCCCCTCCACTTT. Its protein is CASGSGLENSPLHF. The chain is built from TRBV12-5 and TRBJ1-6; D is undetermined. Germline values: CDR1 LGHNT, CDR2 FRNRAP. The CDR3 covers 14 residues. The whole variable domain, remainder taken from reference TRBV12-5 and TRBJ1-6, is DARVTQTPRHKVTEMGQEVTMRCQPILGHNTVFWYRQTMMQGLELLAYFRNRAPLDDSGMPKDRFSAEMPDATLATLKIQPSEPRDSAVYFCASGSGLENSPLHFGNGTRLTVT.